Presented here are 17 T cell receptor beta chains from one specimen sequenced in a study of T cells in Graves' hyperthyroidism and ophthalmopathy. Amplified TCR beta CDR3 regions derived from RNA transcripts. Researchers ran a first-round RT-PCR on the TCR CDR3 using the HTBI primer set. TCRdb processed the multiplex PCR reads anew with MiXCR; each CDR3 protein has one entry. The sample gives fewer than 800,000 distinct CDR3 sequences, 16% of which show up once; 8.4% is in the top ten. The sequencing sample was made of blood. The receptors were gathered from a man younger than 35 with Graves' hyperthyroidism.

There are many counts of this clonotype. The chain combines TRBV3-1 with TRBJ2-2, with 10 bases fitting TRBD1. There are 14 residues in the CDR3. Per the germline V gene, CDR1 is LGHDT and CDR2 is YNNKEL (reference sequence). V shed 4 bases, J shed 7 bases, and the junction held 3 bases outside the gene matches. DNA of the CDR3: TGTGCCAGCAGCCTGGGACAGGGGCACGGGGAGCTGTTTTTT. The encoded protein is CASSLGQGHGELFF.

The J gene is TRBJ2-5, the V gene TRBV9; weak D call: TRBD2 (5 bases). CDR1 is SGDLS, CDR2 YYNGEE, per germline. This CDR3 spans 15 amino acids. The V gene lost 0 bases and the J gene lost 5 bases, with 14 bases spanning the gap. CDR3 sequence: CASSVGSGLEETQYF. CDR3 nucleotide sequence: TGTGCCAGCAGCGTAGGCTCGGGGTTAGAGGAGACCCAGTACTTC.

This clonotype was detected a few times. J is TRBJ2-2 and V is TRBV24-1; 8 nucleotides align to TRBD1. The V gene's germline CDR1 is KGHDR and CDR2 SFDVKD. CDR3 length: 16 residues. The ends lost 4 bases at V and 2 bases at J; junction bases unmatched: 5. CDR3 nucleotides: TGTGCCACCAGTGACCGACAGGGGATAAACACCGGGGAGCTGTTTTTT. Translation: CATSDRQGINTGELFF.

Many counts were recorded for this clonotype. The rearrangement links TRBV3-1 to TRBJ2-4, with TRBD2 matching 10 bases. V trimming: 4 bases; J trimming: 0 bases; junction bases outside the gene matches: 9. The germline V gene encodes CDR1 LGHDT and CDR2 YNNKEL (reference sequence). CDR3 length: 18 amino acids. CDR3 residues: CASSPGLARLLAKNIQYF. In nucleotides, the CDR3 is TGTGCCAGCAGCCCGGGACTAGCGCGACTTCTAGCCAAAAACATTCAGTACTTC.

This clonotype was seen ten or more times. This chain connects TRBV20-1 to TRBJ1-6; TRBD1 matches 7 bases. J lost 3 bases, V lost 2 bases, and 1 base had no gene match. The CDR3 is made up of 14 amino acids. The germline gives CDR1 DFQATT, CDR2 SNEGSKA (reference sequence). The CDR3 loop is CSARRQGYNSPLHF. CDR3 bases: TGCAGTGCTAGAAGACAGGGCTATAATTCACCCCTCCACTTT.

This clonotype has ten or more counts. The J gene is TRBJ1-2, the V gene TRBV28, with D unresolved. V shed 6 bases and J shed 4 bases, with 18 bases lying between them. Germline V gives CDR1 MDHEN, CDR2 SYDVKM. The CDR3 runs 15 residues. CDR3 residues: CASSYTTYDVYGYTF. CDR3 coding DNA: TGTGCCAGCAGCTATACGACATACGACGTCTATGGCTACACCTTC.

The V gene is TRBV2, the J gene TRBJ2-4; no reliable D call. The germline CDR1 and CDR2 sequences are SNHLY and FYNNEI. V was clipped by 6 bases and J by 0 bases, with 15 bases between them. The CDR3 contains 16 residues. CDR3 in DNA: TGTGCCAGCAGAGGCAGAGCTACCGTAGCCAAAAACATTCAGTACTTC. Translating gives CASRGRATVAKNIQYF.

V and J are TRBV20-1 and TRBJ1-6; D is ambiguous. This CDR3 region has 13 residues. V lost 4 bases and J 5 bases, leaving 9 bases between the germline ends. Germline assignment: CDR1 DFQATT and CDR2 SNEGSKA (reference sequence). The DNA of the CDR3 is TGCAGTGCTAAGGACGGCGATAATTCACCCCTCCACTTT. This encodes CSAKDGDNSPLHF.

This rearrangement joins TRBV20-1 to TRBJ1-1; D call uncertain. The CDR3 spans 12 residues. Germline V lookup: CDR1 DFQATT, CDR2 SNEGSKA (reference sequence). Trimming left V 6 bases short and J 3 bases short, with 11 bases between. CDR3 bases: TGCAGTGCAATTAAGGGATACACTGAAGCTTTCTTT. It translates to CSAIKGYTEAFF.

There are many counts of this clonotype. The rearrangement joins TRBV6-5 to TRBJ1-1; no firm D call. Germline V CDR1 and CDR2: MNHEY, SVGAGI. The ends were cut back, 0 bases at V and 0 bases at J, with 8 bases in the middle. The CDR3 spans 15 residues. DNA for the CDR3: TGTGCCAGCAGTTACTCAAACGGAATGAACACTGAAGCTTTCTTT. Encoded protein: CASSYSNGMNTEAFF.

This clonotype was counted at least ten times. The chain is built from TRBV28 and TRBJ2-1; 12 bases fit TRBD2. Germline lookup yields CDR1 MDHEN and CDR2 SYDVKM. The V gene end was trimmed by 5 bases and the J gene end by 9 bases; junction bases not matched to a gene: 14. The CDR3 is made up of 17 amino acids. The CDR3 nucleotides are TGTGCCAGCAGTCTGGCCCTGGGGCTAGCGGGAGGGCTTGAGCAGTTCTTC. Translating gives CASSLALGLAGGLEQFF.

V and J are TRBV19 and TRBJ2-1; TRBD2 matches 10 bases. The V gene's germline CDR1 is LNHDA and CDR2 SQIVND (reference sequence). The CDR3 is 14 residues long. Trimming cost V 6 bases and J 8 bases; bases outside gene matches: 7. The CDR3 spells CASRTSGRAHEQFF. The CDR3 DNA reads TGTGCCAGTAGAACCAGCGGGAGGGCCCATGAGCAGTTCTTC.

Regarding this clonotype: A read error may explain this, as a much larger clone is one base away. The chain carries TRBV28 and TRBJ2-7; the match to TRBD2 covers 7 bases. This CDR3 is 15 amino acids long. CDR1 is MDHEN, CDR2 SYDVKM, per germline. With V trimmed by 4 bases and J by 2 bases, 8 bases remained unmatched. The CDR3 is CASSSPWSGAYEQYF. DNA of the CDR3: TGTGCCAGCAGTTCCCCTTGGAGCGGGGCCTACGAGCAGTACTTC.

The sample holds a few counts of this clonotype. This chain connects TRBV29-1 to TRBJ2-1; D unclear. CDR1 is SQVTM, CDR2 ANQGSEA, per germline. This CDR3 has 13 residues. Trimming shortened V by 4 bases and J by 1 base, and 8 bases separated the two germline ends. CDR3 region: CSVGRPSYNEQFF. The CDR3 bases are TGCAGCGTTGGTCGCCCTTCCTACAATGAGCAGTTCTTC.

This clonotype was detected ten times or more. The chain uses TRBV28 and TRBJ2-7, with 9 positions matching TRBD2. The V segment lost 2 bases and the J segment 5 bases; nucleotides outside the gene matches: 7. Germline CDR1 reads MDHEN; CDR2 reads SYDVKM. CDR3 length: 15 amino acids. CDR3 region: CASSLGLAGPNEQYF. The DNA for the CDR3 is TGTGCCAGCAGTTTAGGTCTAGCGGGACCCAACGAGCAGTACTTC.

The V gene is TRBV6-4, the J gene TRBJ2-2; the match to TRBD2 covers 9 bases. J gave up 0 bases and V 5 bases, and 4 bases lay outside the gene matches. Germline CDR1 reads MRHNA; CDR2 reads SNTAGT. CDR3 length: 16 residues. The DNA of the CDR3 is TGTGCCAGCAGTAACCTAGCGGGACCGAACACCGGGGAGCTGTTTTTT. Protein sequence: CASSNLAGPNTGELFF.

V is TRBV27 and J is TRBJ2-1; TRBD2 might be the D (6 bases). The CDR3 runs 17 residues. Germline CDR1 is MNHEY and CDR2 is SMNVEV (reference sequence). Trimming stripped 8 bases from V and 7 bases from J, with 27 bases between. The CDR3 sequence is CASVGHLPGGIFNEQFF. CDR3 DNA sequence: TGTGCCAGCGTCGGACATCTCCCCGGGGGAATTTTTAATGAGCAGTTCTTC.